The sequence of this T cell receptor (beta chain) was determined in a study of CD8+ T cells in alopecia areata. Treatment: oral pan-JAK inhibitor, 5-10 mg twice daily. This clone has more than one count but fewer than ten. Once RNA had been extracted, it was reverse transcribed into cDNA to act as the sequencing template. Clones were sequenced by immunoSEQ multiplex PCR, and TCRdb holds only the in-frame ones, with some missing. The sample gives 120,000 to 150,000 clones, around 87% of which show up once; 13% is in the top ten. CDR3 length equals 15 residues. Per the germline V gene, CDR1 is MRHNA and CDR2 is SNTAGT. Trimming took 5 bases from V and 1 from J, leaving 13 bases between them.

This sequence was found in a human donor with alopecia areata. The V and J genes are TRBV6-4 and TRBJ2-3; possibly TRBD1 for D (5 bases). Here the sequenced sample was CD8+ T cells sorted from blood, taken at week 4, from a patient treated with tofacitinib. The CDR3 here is CASSYRSEGTDTQYF. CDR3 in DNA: TGTGCCAGCAGTTACAGGTCAGAGGGCACAGATACGCAGTATTTT.